The rows below give T cell receptor beta chains drawn from one sample of a study of T cells in localized non-small cell lung cancer. Libraries were prepared by immunoSEQ multiplex PCR; TCRdb keeps only in-frame clonotypes and omits some of them. This sample has 15,000 to 20,000 clones; around 89% occur once, and the top ten carry approximately 3.7%. This sample comprised peripheral blood, obtained before any cancer treatment. These receptors were obtained from a male donor at least 60 years old with stage II squamous cell lung carcinoma. The CDR3 runs from the conserved cysteine through the conserved F or W. D genes are given only for firm matches. Size tells how often a clone was seen (once, few, many) or the class of an expanded clone, and some rows leave it out.

TGCGCCAGCAGCCAAGAACGGTGGGGCGGCACAGATACGCAGTATTTT | CASSQERWGGTDTQYF | NA | TRBV4-1 | NA | TRBJ2-3
TGTGCCAGCAGTTCCGGGGCCCAAAGCGAGCAGTACTTC | CASSSGAQSEQYF | NA | TRBV6-5 | NA | TRBJ2-7
TGTGCCAGCAGTTATTCGAGCCACTACGAGCAGTACTTC | CASSYSSHYEQYF | NA | TRBV6-6 | NA | TRBJ2-7
TGTGCCAGCAGTGAATGGGGAGCGGGGGGCACAGATACGCAGTATTTT | CASSEWGAGGTDTQYF | TRBD2 | TRBV6-1 | NA | TRBJ2-3
TGTGCCAGCAGCTTCCCCGGGACACTGAACACTGAAGCTTTCTTT | CASSFPGTLNTEAFF | NA | TRBV7-2 | NA | TRBJ1-1
TGTGCCACCAGCAGAGATTCCGTTCAAGAGACCCAGTACTTC | CATSRDSVQETQYF | NA | TRBV15 | NA | TRBJ2-5
TGTGCCATCAGTATACAGACTTCAGAGAGTGCCTACGAGCAGTACTTC | CAISIQTSESAYEQYF | NA | TRBV10-3 | once | TRBJ2-7
TGTGCCAGCAGCTTACAGACAGGGGGTTTAAACATTCAGTACTTC | CASSLQTGGLNIQYF | TRBD1 | TRBV28 | once | TRBJ2-4
TGTGCCAGCACCCTCGCGTCCACGAGAAATACGCAGTATTTT | CASTLASTRNTQYF | NA | TRBV11-2 | NA | TRBJ2-3
TGTGCCAGCAGCATTTCCCCATTAACCTATGGCTACACCTTC | CASSISPLTYGYTF | NA | TRBV6-6 | NA | TRBJ1-2
TGTGCCAGCAGCTGGGGGCAGGGGGCGCCCGATGGCTACACCTTC | CASSWGQGAPDGYTF | TRBD1 | TRBV5-4 | NA | TRBJ1-2
TGTGCCAGCAGCCCCAGGGGGCGCGGATCTAGTGAGCAGTTCTTC | CASSPRGRGSSEQFF | TRBD1 | TRBV5-4 | NA | TRBJ2-1
TGTGCCAGCAGTTTGACAGGATCCTACGAGCAGTACTTC | CASSLTGSYEQYF | NA | TRBV27 | NA | TRBJ2-7
TGTGCCAGCAGCTTGGTTCGTTTGGCAGATACGCAGTATTTT | CASSLVRLADTQYF | NA | TRBV5-6 | NA | TRBJ2-3
TGTGCCTGGAGCTGGACTAGCGGGACCTACGAGCAGTACTTC | CAWSWTSGTYEQYF | TRBD2 | TRBV30 | NA | TRBJ2-7
TGTGCCAGCAGCTTACCGTGGACAGGGAAGACTGAAGCTTTCTTT | CASSLPWTGKTEAFF | TRBD1 | TRBV7-6 | NA | TRBJ1-1
TGCGCCAGCAACCCGACAGCGGGAGCCTATGGCTACACCTTC | CASNPTAGAYGYTF | NA | TRBV23-1 | NA | TRBJ1-2
TGTGCCAGCAGTCACCTGATGAACACTGAAGCTTTCTTT | CASSHLMNTEAFF | NA | TRBV6-6 | NA | TRBJ1-1
TGCGCCAGCAGCGGACCTAGCACAGATACGCAGTATTTT | CASSGPSTDTQYF | NA | TRBV5-1 | once | TRBJ2-3
TGCGCCAGCAGCTTGACCAGTTCCCCCTACAATGAGCAGTTCTTC | CASSLTSSPYNEQFF | NA | TRBV5-1 | NA | TRBJ2-1
TGTGCCAGCAGCATTGGATACCCTGAAGCTTTCTTT | CASSIGYPEAFF | NA | TRBV7-8 | NA | TRBJ1-1
TGTGCCAGCAGCTTAATTTATAGGACAGGGCGAAATCAGCCCCAGCATTTT | CASSLIYRTGRNQPQHF | TRBD1 | TRBV7-2 | NA | TRBJ1-5
TGTGCCAGCTCACCCGATGGACAGGGTCTCTATGGCTACACCTTC | CASSPDGQGLYGYTF | TRBD1 | TRBV18 | NA | TRBJ1-2
TGTGCCAGCAGCCGGGACAGGGGGCGCTTAAACACTGAAGCTTTCTTT | CASSRDRGRLNTEAFF | TRBD1 | TRBV11-1 | NA | TRBJ1-1
TGTGCCAGCAGCCCTGACAGGGCCGGGGAGCTGTTTTTT | CASSPDRAGELFF | TRBD1 | TRBV11-3 | NA | TRBJ2-2
TGTGCCAGCAGCTCCGGACTGGTTGGGGAGCAGTACTTC | CASSSGLVGEQYF | NA | TRBV28 | NA | TRBJ2-7